A single sample gave rise to the 13 T cell receptor beta chains below, sequenced in a study of blood T cell repertoires in COVID-19. The data were produced by immunoSEQ multiplex PCR, yet TCRdb's version contains in-frame clones alone and is incomplete. The repertoire has around 80,000 clones, approximately 86% of them found once; the top ten carry roughly 8%. Material for sequencing was peripheral blood. The source is a man older than 75 with active or convalescent COVID-19.

The CDR3 DNA is TGTGCCAGCAGGTTCTTAGCGGGGATTAAAGAGACCCAGTACTTC. It encodes CASRFLAGIKETQYF. The gene calls are TRBV2 and TRBJ2-5, with 8 bases matching TRBD2. Unmatched junction bases numbered 9, after V lost 6 bases and J lost 3 bases. The CDR3 runs 15 residues. Germline loops: CDR1 SNHLY, CDR2 FYNNEI.

The chain links TRBV6-4 to TRBJ1-2, with TRBD1 as a possible D gene (6 bases). This CDR3 spans 15 amino acids. Trimming pared 5 bases from V and 2 bases from J, leaving 15 bases between. CDR1 is MRHNA, CDR2 SNTAGT, per germline. CDR3: CASSPEQGSNYGYTF. CDR3 DNA: TGTGCCAGCAGTCCGGAGCAGGGGTCAAACTATGGCTACACCTTC.

The rearrangement uses TRBV6-2 or TRBV6-3 and TRBJ2-1, with a tentative D call TRBD2 (6 bases). Trimming removed 2 bases at V and 2 bases at J, with 7 bases between. The CDR3 has 14 residues. CDR1 and CDR2 from the germline V gene are MNHEY and SVGEGT. CDR3 nucleotide sequence: TGTGCCAGCAGTTACACTAGCACCTACAATGAGCAGTTCTTC. Its protein product is CASSYTSTYNEQFF.

The chain recombines TRBV3-1 (or the pseudogene TRBV3-2) with TRBJ2-5, with D possibly being TRBD2 (6 bases). Trimming removed 11 bases at V and 7 bases at J, with 26 bases between. Germline CDR1 and CDR2: LGHDT and YNNKEL (reference sequence). The CDR3 totals 15 residues. The CDR3 reads CAASLGAGPLVTQYF. The DNA of the CDR3 is TGTGCCGCAAGCCTAGGGGCGGGGCCCCTTGTGACCCAGTACTTC.

Here the CDR3 reads CASSSTETQETQYF. As DNA, the CDR3 is TGTGCCAGCAGCTCGACAGAGACCCAAGAGACCCAGTACTTC. The rearrangement joins TRBV7-8 to TRBJ2-5; D might be TRBD1 (5 bases). CDR3 length equals 14 residues. CDR1 is SGHVS, CDR2 FQNEAQ, per germline. The V and J ends lost 4 bases and 1 base respectively, with 10 bases between them. Full variable domain (remainder filled in from reference TRBV7-8 and TRBJ2-5): GAGVSQSPRYKVAKRGQDVALRCDPISGHVSLFWYQQALGQGPEFLTYFQNEAQLDKSGLPSDRFFAERPEGSVSTLKIQRTQQEDSAVYLCASSSTETQETQYFGPGTRLLVL.

The V call is TRBV21-1, the J call TRBJ1-4; the table's D call of TRBD1 was not tested on the DNA. TRBV21-1 is deemed a pseudogene. The CDR3 sequence is 19 residues long. Here the CDR3 reads CASSKARTGITQNNEKLFF. The CDR3 DNA reads as TGTGCCAGCAGCAAAGCGAGGACAGGGATAACGCAAAATAATGAAAAACTGTTTTTT.

V and J are TRBV7-8 and TRBJ2-5; 9 bases fit TRBD2. Germline V lookup: CDR1 SGHVS, CDR2 FQNEAQ. The CDR3 runs to 13 residues. Trimming at V came to 5 bases and at J to 7 bases, leaving 5 bases not matched to a gene. DNA of the CDR3: TGTGCCAGCAGCGATGGACTAGCGTGGACCCAGTACTTC. Translated: CASSDGLAWTQYF.

CDR3 in DNA: TGCAGCGTGAGGAGTATTTCTGGTCAGGGTGGGGAGACCCAGTACTTC. Amino acid sequence: CSVRSISGQGGETQYF. V and J are TRBV29-1 and TRBJ2-5, with a possible D match to TRBD1 (5 bases). The CDR3 has 16 amino acids. V was clipped by 6 bases and J by 5 bases, with 25 bases between them. Germline V lookup: CDR1 SQVTM, CDR2 ANQGSEA.

The J gene is TRBJ1-1, the V gene TRBV7-9, with D unclear. Germline CDR1 reads SEHNR; CDR2 reads FQNEAQ (reference sequence). This CDR3 contains 14 residues. Deletions cut 2 bases from V and 4 bases from J, with 11 bases between. CDR3 nucleotide sequence: TGTGCCAGCAGCTTATTTGGGCAGGCCACTGAAGCTTTCTTT. Protein product: CASSLFGQATEAFF.

V usage is TRBV18 and J usage is TRBJ2-2; TRBD1 matches 8 bases. V dropped 8 bases and J dropped 1; count of bases not matched to a gene: 6. Per the germline V gene, CDR1 is KGHSH and CDR2 is LQKENI. The CDR3 extends over 15 amino acids. In DNA, the CDR3 is TGTGCCAGCCCCTCCGGGACAGGGAACACCGGGGAGCTGTTTTTT. Protein: CASPSGTGNTGELFF.

The V call is TRBV19, the J call TRBJ1-1; TRBD1 is a possible D gene (6 bases). The V end was cut by 9 bases, the J end by 6 bases, with 11 bases between. This CDR3 has 11 residues. Germline V gene lookup returns CDR1 LNHDA and CDR2 SQIVND (reference sequence). The CDR3 DNA reads as TGTGCCAGCACAGGGTTTTCTGAAGCTTTCTTT. Translated, it gives CASTGFSEAFF.

The count of this clone is one. The chain has TRBV9 and TRBJ1-2, with 7 bases fitting TRBD1. The germline CDR1 and CDR2 sequences are SGDLS and YYNGEE. The V and J ends lost 4 bases and 3 bases, in that order; junction bases with no gene match: 3. The CDR3 spans 13 residues. CDR3 DNA sequence: TGTGCCAGCAGCCCTACAGGGGACTATGGCTACACCTTC. It yields the protein CASSPTGDYGYTF.

This chain joins TRBV5-1 and TRBJ2-5; possible D gene TRBD1, 6 bases. Germline loops: CDR1 SGHRS, CDR2 YFSETQ. There are 15 residues in the CDR3. V lost 5 bases and J 3 bases, leaving 17 bases between the germline ends. CDR3: CASSSSGTRKETQYF. CDR3 coding DNA: TGCGCCAGCAGTTCCTCAGGGACAAGGAAAGAGACCCAGTACTTC.